This T cell receptor (beta chain) was sequenced during a study of Ad26.COV2.S vaccination and SARS-CoV-2 variants. Study at large: Recipients of Ad26.COV2.S got it intramuscularly, once or twice 56 days apart.

As concerns this clone: Its specificity is not known.

General observations from the study: Reported post-vaccination CD8+ and CD4+ T cell responses to spike showed substantial breadth.

The treatment was: roughly 18 received Ad26.COV2.S at low or high dose, single or two shots; about 5 received placebo; per-sample allocation not given. Collection of samples fell on day 63 after the first vaccine or placebo injection. Boston supplied an adult donor aged 18-55 years. Data came from immunoSEQ multiplex PCR; TCRdb stores just in-frame clones and leaves some out. The top ten clones hold roughly 1.9% of a sample with approximately 300,000 clones, around 84% of them seen once. Germline V gene lookup returns CDR1 SGHTA and CDR2 FQGNSA. V gave up 5 bases and J gave up 9 bases, with 11 bases separating them. This CDR3 is built from 12 residues.

This chain joins TRBV7-2 and TRBJ2-1; D unresolved. This clonotype was sampled from a person aged 18 to 59 who received the Ad26.COV2.S COVID-19 vaccine or a placebo. Sequences were derived from peripheral blood, sampled in a trial of Ad26.COV2.S vaccine versus placebo. The DNA for the CDR3 is TGTGCCAGCAGCGCGTATTTGGGTGAGCAGTTCTTC. This translates into CASSAYLGEQFF. Using reference TRBV7-2 and TRBJ2-1 for the parts outside the CDR3, the full variable domain is GAGVSQSPSNKVTEKGKDVELRCDPISGHTALYWYRQSLGQGLEFLIYFQGNSAPDKSGLPSDRFSAERTGGSVSTLTIQRTQQEDSAVYLCASSAYLGEQFFGPGTRLTVL.